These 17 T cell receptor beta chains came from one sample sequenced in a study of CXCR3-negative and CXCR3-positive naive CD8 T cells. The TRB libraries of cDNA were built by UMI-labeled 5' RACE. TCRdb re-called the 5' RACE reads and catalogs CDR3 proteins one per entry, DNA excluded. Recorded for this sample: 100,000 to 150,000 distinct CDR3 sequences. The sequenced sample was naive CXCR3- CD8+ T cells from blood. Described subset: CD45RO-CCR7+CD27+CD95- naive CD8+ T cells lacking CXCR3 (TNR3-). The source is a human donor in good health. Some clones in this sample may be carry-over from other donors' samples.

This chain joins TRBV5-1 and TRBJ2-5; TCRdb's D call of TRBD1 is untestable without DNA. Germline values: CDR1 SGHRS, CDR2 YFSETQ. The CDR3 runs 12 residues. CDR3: CASRGAGETQYF.

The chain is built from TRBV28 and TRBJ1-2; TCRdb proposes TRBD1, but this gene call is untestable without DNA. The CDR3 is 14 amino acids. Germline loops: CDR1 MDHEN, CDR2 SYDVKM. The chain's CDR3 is CASSPRWTAYGYTF.

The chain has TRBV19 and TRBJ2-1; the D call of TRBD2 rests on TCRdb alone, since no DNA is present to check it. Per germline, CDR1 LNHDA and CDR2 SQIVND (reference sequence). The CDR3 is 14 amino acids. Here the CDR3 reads CASRGRPSYNEQFF.

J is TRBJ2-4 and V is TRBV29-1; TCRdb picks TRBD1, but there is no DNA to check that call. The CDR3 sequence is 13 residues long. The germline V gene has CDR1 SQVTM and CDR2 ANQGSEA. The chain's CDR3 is CSVGQHGQNIQYF.

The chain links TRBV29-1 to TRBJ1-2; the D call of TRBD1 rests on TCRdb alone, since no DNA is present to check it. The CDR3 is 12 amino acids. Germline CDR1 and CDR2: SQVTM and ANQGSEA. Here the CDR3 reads CSAGQGMAGYTF.

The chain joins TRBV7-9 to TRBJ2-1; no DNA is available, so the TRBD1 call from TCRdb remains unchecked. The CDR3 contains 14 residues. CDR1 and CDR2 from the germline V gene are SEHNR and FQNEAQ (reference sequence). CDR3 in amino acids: CASSLGDNYNEQFF.

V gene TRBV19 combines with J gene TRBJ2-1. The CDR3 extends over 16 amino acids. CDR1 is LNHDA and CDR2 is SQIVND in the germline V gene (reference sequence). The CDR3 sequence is CASSIDGGVPYNEQFF.

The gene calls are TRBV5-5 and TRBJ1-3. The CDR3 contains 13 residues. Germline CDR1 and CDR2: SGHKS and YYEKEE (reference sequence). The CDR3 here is CASSLEGEDTIYF.

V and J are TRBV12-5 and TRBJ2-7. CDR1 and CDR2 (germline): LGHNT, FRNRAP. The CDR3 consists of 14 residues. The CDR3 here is CASGSSRSSYEQYF.

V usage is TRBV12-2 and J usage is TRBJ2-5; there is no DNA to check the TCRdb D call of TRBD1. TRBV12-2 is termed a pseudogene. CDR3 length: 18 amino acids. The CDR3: CASLKRGQGSGKEETQYF.

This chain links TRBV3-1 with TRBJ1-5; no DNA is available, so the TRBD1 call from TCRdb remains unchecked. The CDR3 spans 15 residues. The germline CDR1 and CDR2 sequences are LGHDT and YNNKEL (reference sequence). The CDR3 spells CASSSTTGNREPQHF.

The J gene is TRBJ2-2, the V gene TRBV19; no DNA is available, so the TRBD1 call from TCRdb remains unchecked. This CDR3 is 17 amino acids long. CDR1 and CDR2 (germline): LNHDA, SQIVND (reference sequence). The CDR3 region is CASSSLRDRGLTGELFF.

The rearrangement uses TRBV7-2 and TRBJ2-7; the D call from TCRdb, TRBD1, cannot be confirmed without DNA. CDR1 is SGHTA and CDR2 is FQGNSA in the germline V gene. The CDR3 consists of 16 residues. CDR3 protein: CASSLEGVPSSYEQYF.

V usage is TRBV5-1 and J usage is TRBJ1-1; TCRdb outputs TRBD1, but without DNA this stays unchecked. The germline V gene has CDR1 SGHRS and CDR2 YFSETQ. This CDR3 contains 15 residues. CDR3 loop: CASNSERQGLTEAFF. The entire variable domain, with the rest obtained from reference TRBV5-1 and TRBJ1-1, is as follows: KAGVTQTPRYLIKTRGQQVTLSCSPISGHRSVSWYQQTPGQGLQFLFEYFSETQRNKGNFPGRFSGRQFSNSRSEMNVSTLELGDSALYLCASNSERQGLTEAFFGQGTRLTVV.

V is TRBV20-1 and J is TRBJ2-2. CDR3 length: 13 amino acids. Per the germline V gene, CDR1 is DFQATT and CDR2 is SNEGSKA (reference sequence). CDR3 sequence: CSARIPLVGELFF.

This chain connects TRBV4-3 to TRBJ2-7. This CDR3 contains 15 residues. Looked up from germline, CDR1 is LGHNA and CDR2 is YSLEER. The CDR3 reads CASSQDSPGPYEQYF.

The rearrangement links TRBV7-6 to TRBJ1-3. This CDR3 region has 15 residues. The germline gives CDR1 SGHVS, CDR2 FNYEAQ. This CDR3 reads CASSLGRSSGNTIYF.